This T cell receptor (beta chain) was obtained from a study of blood T cell repertoires in COVID-19. Overall study context: COVID-19 samples from acute and convalescent phases originated in the United States, Italy and Spain. T cells, B-cell-depleted T cells, or PBMCs supplied cDNA or gDNA.

Trimming pared 0 bases from V and 4 bases from J, leaving 13 bases between. From germline, CDR1 is SGHNT and CDR2 YENEEA. The CDR3 consists of 16 residues. Sequencing was performed with immunoSEQ multiplex PCR; in TCRdb, only in-frame clones are kept and a portion is missing. Among around 460,000 clones listed, approximately 90% were seen once. The receptor comes from a man aged 18 to 35 with COVID-19, enrolled during active disease. What was sequenced was peripheral blood. V gene TRBV11-3 combines with J gene TRBJ2-4; maybe TRBD1 (6 bases). The CDR3 sequence is CASSLEEGRGKNIQYF. DNA for the CDR3: TGTGCCAGCAGCTTAGAGGAAGGCAGGGGAAAAAACATTCAGTACTTC.